The 24 T cell receptor beta chains given below trace back to one sample, sequenced in a study of yellow fever vaccine responses in identical twins. A single record per CDR3 protein comes from TCRdb applying MiXCR to the RT-PCR reads. The data hold roughly 1,000 distinct CDR3 sequences, with roughly 72% observed a single time. The specimen was T cells from blood (PBMCs), unsorted or a sorted subset (not recorded which), collected before or after yellow fever vaccination (not recorded which). Every receptor here comes from a female donor who received the yellow fever vaccine.

The J gene is TRBJ1-1, the V gene TRBV15; D gene unclear. The CDR3 runs to 13 residues. Trimming took 3 bases from V and 8 from J, leaving 13 bases between them. Germline assignment: CDR1 LNHNV and CDR2 YYDKDF (reference sequence). This CDR3 reads CATSRGPNEEAFF. The CDR3 bases are TGTGCCACCAGCAGGGGCCCCAATGAAGAAGCTTTCTTT.

The chain recombines TRBV6-2 or TRBV6-3 with TRBJ2-7; D might be TRBD1 (5 bases). The CDR3 spans 13 residues. Trimming removed 0 bases from V and 9 bases from J, with 12 bases in between. Germline V gives CDR1 MNHEY, CDR2 SVGEGT. The CDR3 loop is CASSYSMDMGQYV. CDR3 coding DNA: TGTGCCAGCAGTTACTCAATGGACATGGGGCAGTACGTC.

The sample holds one count of this clonotype. One end of the junction fails to match germline, which may point to a read error. The chain employs TRBV2 and TRBJ2-1, with D perhaps assigned TRBD1 or TRBD2 (6 bases each). This CDR3 contains 15 residues. Germline V gene sequence: CDR1 SNHLY, CDR2 FYNNEI. The CDR3 loop is CASSEAGGRNNEQFF. CDR3 coding DNA: TGTGCCAGCAGTGAAGCGGGGGGCAGAAACAATGAGCAGTTTTTC.

The V and J genes are TRBV21-1 and TRBJ1-2; whether TRBD1, the table's D call, matches the DNA was not checked. TRBV21-1 is marked as a pseudogene. This CDR3 comprises 15 residues. DNA for the CDR3: TGTGCCAGCAGCAAGAGGGGGCTCGATAACTATGGCTACACCTTC. Amino acid sequence: CASSKRGLDNYGYTF.

The genes are TRBV10-3 and TRBJ1-4, with D tentatively TRBD1 (5 bases). The CDR3 covers 17 residues. V lost 5 bases and J lost 0, with 16 bases in between. Germline CDR1 reads ENHRY; CDR2 reads SYGVKD. In nucleotides, the CDR3 is TGTGCCATCAGTACAGGCCTTCGTGCGGCAACTAATGAAAAACTGTTTTTT. Protein: CAISTGLRAATNEKLFF.

This clonotype has only one observation. The rearrangement joins TRBV6-5 to TRBJ1-1; TRBD1 might be the D (6 bases). The V gene lost 4 bases and the J gene lost 7 bases, with 19 bases spanning the gap. Looked up from germline, CDR1 is MNHEY and CDR2 is SVGAGI. The CDR3 loop spans 15 amino acids. CDR3 DNA sequence: TGTGCCAGCAGTTTAGGGACAAGGGCCTCAGGTGAAGCTTTCTTT. It translates to CASSLGTRASGEAFF.

The J gene is TRBJ1-2, the V gene TRBV4-2, with 9 nucleotides matching TRBD1. J gave up 2 bases and V 0 bases, and 1 base lay outside the gene matches. CDR1 is LGHNA, CDR2 YNFKEQ, per germline. The CDR3 consists of 15 residues. The CDR3 loop reads CASSQEGQGNYGYTF. CDR3 coding DNA: TGTGCCAGCAGCCAAGAAGGACAGGGGAACTATGGCTACACCTTC.

This chain links TRBV13 with TRBJ2-1, with 8 bases lining up with TRBD1. The CDR3 sequence is 16 residues long. The V segment lost 5 bases and the J segment 2 bases; nucleotides outside the gene matches: 8. Germline CDR1 and CDR2: PRHDT and FYEKMQ (reference sequence). The chain's CDR3 is CASSVNDRGAYNEQFF. The CDR3 nucleotides are TGTGCCAGCAGCGTTAACGACAGGGGAGCCTACAATGAGCAGTTCTTC.

The chain uses TRBV6-5 and TRBJ1-2, with D unclear. Germline assignment: CDR1 MNHEY and CDR2 SVGAGI. The V and J ends lost 2 bases and 4 bases respectively, with 11 bases between them. The CDR3 extends over 14 amino acids. The CDR3 protein is CASSYGGIGYGYTF. Here the CDR3 DNA reads TGTGCCAGCAGTTACGGAGGGATCGGCTATGGCTACACCTTC.

V gene TRBV11-1 combines with J gene TRBJ2-1; the D gene could be TRBD1 or TRBD2 (5 bases each). This CDR3 is 12 amino acids long. Germline-derived CDR1 and CDR2 are SGHAT and FQDESV (reference sequence). With 5 bases removed from V and 9 bases from J, the gap between germline ends came to 11 bases. The CDR3 DNA follows: TGTGCCAGCAGCCTTCCGGGGCCTGAGCAGTTCTTC. Encoded protein: CASSLPGPEQFF.

This clonotype has only a few counts. The chain recombines TRBV10-3 with TRBJ1-5; D call uncertain. The CDR3 is made up of 13 amino acids. With 0 bases removed from V and 5 bases from J, the gap between germline ends came to 5 bases. Germline CDR1 ENHRY, CDR2 SYGVKD. The DNA for the CDR3 is TGTGCCATCAGTGAGTCTACTGATCAGCCCCAGCATTTT. Encoded protein: CAISESTDQPQHF.

This clonotype is labeled as hyperexpanded. The chain uses TRBV2 and TRBJ1-6; D gene unclear. The germline gives CDR1 SNHLY, CDR2 FYNNEI. V lost 3 bases and J lost 7, with 4 bases in between. CDR3 length: 12 amino acids. The CDR3 loop is CASSDKNSPLHF. Here the CDR3 DNA reads TGTGCCAGCAGTGACAAAAATTCACCCCTCCACTTT. Based on the CDR3 plus reference TRBV2 and TRBJ1-6, the full variable domain is EPEVTQTPSHQVTQMGQEVILRCVPISNHLYFYWYRQILGQKVEFLVSFYNNEISEKSEIFDDQFSVERPDGSNFTLKIRSTKLEDSAMYFCASSDKNSPLHFGNGTRLTVT.

In this sample, this clonotype turned up once. This chain connects TRBV11-2 to TRBJ2-1, with 9 bases fitting TRBD2. The CDR3 has 18 amino acids. The V segment lost 3 bases and the J segment 0 bases; nucleotides outside the gene matches: 9. CDR1 and CDR2 from the germline V gene are SGHAT and FQNNGV. The CDR3 region is CASSFRFGAGGSYNEQFF. The CDR3 coding sequence is TGTGCCAGCAGCTTTCGATTCGGAGCGGGAGGCTCCTACAATGAGCAGTTCTTC. Together with reference TRBV11-2 and TRBJ2-1, the CDR3 gives the full variable domain: EAGVAQSPRYKIIEKRQSVAFWCNPISGHATLYWYQQILGQGPKLLIQFQNNGVVDDSQLPKDRFSAERLKGVDSTLKIQPAKLEDSAVYLCASSFRFGAGGSYNEQFFGPGTRLTVL.

The chain combines TRBV7-6 with TRBJ2-1, with D tentatively TRBD1 (5 bases). There are 14 residues in the CDR3. Trimming removed 1 base at V and 3 bases at J, with 7 bases between. Germline V gives CDR1 SGHVS, CDR2 FNYEAQ. Here the CDR3 DNA reads TGTGCCAGCAGCTTAGACAGGTACTACAATGAGCAGTTCTTC. Translated, it gives CASSLDRYYNEQFF.

This clonotype was counted a single time. V and J are TRBV10-1 and TRBJ2-1; the D is unclear. CDR3 length: 14 residues. Germline V gene lookup returns CDR1 WNHNN and CDR2 SYGVQD (reference sequence). V was shortened by 5 bases and J by 5 bases, with 13 bases between the two germline ends. The CDR3 DNA is TGCGCCAGCAGTCAAGACACGGCCGACAATGAGCAGTTCTTC. Translating it yields CASSQDTADNEQFF.

This sequence joins TRBV4-1 and TRBJ2-1; 9 bases are a match to TRBD2. Germline values: CDR1 MGHRA, CDR2 YSYEKL. CDR3 length equals 15 residues. V lost 3 bases, J lost 7 bases, and 7 bases stayed unmatched. The CDR3 nucleotides read TGCGCCAGCAGCCACGCGGGAGGGGCCCCGAATGAGCAGTTCTTC. Translated: CASSHAGGAPNEQFF.

This clonotype appeared a few times. V is TRBV27 and J is TRBJ2-3, with TRBD2 matching 8 bases. The germline V gene has CDR1 MNHEY and CDR2 SMNVEV (reference sequence). The ends lost 6 bases at V and 4 bases at J; junction bases unmatched: 6. This CDR3 has 14 amino acids. In DNA, the CDR3 is TGTGCCAGCAGCGAACTAGCGGAGGCAGATACGCAGTATTTT. This translates into CASSELAEADTQYF.

The chain uses TRBV7-6 and TRBJ1-5; 7 nucleotides line up with TRBD1. CDR1 is SGHVS, CDR2 FNYEAQ, per germline. Trimming cost V 6 bases and J 6 bases; bases outside gene matches: 5. The CDR3 contains 13 residues. CDR3 residues: CASSQQGPQPQHF. The CDR3 DNA reads as TGTGCCAGCAGTCAACAGGGGCCTCAGCCCCAGCATTTT.

This chain uses TRBV4-1 with TRBJ1-5; tentative D call: TRBD1 (6 bases). The CDR3 runs to 16 residues. Trimming took off 2 bases at V and 2 bases at J, with 13 bases between the two ends. Germline V CDR1 and CDR2: MGHRA, YSYEKL. CDR3 region: CASSQWGAQGNQPQHF. The CDR3 nucleotides read TGCGCCAGCAGCCAATGGGGGGCTCAGGGCAATCAGCCCCAGCATTTT.

This chain connects TRBV10-1 to TRBJ2-5; 7 bases align to TRBD1. The CDR3 sequence is 14 residues long. From germline, CDR1 is WNHNN and CDR2 SYGVQD (reference sequence). V gave up 6 bases and J gave up 5 bases; unmatched junction bases: 9. CDR3 nucleotides: TGCGCCAGCAGCAACAGGGGCTGGTCGGAGACCCAGTACTTC. Translation gives CASSNRGWSETQYF.

The chain joins TRBV6-1 to TRBJ2-7; D tentatively reads TRBD1 or TRBD2 (5 bases each). In germline, CDR1 is MNHNS, CDR2 SASEGT. The length of the CDR3 is 13 residues. Trimming shortened V by 5 bases and J by 9 bases, and 17 bases separated the two germline ends. Here the CDR3 DNA reads TGTGCCAGCAGTCCCCTCACGGGGCCAGGGCAGTACGTC. As protein: CASSPLTGPGQYV.

Only one count was recorded for this clonotype. V and J are TRBV11-1 and TRBJ2-7, with TRBD1 identical over 10 bases. This CDR3 contains 15 residues. The germline CDR1 and CDR2 sequences are SGHAT and FQDESV (reference sequence). V was pared by 3 bases and J by 4 bases, with 6 bases of the junction left unmatched. The CDR3 is CASSFRTGGAYEQYF. The DNA for the CDR3 is TGTGCCAGCAGCTTTCGGACAGGGGGTGCGTACGAGCAGTACTTC.

The chain links TRBV10-1 to TRBJ1-2; tentatively, D is TRBD1 (6 bases). The V end lost 2 bases, the J end lost 8 bases, and 12 bases lay between the germline ends. In germline, CDR1 is WNHNN, CDR2 SYGVQD (reference sequence). The CDR3 runs to 13 residues. The DNA of the CDR3 is TGCGCCAGCAGTGAGGCAGGGGCGCCCGGCTACACCTTC. Translated, it gives CASSEAGAPGYTF.

The genes are TRBV7-9 and TRBJ2-4; the D is unclear. The germline V gene has CDR1 SEHNR and CDR2 FQNEAQ (reference sequence). Trimming took off 5 bases at V and 1 base at J, with 9 bases between the two ends. The length of the CDR3 is 14 residues. In DNA, the CDR3 is TGTGCCAGCAGCCCAGCGTCCGCCAAAAACATTCAGTACTTC. Protein product: CASSPASAKNIQYF.